This is a list of T cell receptor beta chains from one sample in a study of blood T cell repertoires in COVID-19. Here immunoSEQ multiplex PCR was the method, and the copy in TCRdb shows in-frame clones only, minus some. The repertoire holds about 170,000 clones, with about 86% as singletons. The sequenced sample was peripheral blood. These receptors originate from an elderly woman in a cohort sampled during active or convalescent COVID-19. Both conserved end residues are part of each CDR3. D genes are given only for firm matches. Only some rows state a clone size, as once, few, many or a class for expanded clones.

d_call j_call clone_size v_call cdr3_aa cdr3_nt
TRBD1 TRBJ2-3 . TRBV7-8 CASSLAWDRNTDTQYF TGTGCCAGCAGCTTAGCATGGGACAGGAACACAGATACGCAGTATTTT
TRBD2 TRBJ2-1 . TRBV4-1 CASSWGRLREGGEQFF TGCGCCAGCAGCTGGGGCCGGTTGCGGGAGGGGGGAGAGCAGTTCTTC
. TRBJ1-2 . TRBV15 CATSSATGAYGYTF TGTGCCACCAGCAGCGCTACAGGAGCCTATGGCTACACCTTC
TRBD1 TRBJ1-3 . TRBV9 CASSVEAQGDTIYF TGTGCCAGCAGCGTAGAGGCACAGGGGGACACCATATATTTT
. TRBJ2-3 . TRBV6-4 CASSDRLGTDTQYF TGTGCCAGCAGTGATAGGCTAGGCACGGATACGCAGTATTTT
. TRBJ1-6 . TRBV7-2 CASSLVIGQYNSPLHF TGTGCCAGCAGCTTAGTTATTGGACAATATAATTCACCCCTCCACTTT
TRBD2 TRBJ2-1 once TRBV11-2 CASSPYRRREDGNEQFF TGTGCCAGCAGCCCCTACAGGAGGCGGGAGGACGGGAATGAGCAGTTCTTC
. TRBJ2-5 . TRBV4-3 CASSRVAGYEEETQYF TGCGCCAGCAGCCGAGTCGCCGGGTATGAAGAGGAGACCCAGTACTTC
. TRBJ1-1 . TRBV27 CASSPASARKIEAFF TGTGCCAGCAGTCCCGCCAGCGCACGAAAGATAGAAGCTTTCTTT
TRBD1 TRBJ1-3 . TRBV19 CASSYAGTGGTVLGNTIYF TGTGCCAGTAGTTACGCCGGGACAGGGGGCACCGTGCTGGGAAACACCATATATTTT
. TRBJ2-7 . TRBV10-3 CAISDGRVNEQYF TGTGCCATCAGTGACGGCAGGGTAAACGAGCAGTACTTC
TRBD1 TRBJ2-7 . TRBV4-1 CASSQPAAQGKQYF TGCGCCAGCAGCCAACCTGCTGCACAGGGGAAGCAGTACTTC
. TRBJ2-5 . TRBV19 CASNMGGAQETQYF TGTGCCAGTAACATGGGGGGGGCGCAGGAGACCCAGTACTTC
. TRBJ1-4 . TRBV27 CASSLRARGVATNEKLFF TGTGCCAGCAGTTTGAGGGCACGGGGAGTTGCAACTAATGAAAAACTGTTTTTT
. TRBJ2-7 once TRBV4-1 CASSPPPTGVYEQYF TGCGCCAGCAGCCCTCCCCCGACAGGAGTCTACGAGCAGTACTTC
TRBD2 TRBJ2-2 . TRBV7-2 CASSLGLAETGELFF TGTGCCAGCAGCTTAGGACTAGCAGAGACCGGGGAGCTGTTTTTT
TRBD1 TRBJ1-3 . TRBV28 CASSSGQISGNTIYF TGTGCCAGCAGTTCGGGACAGATCTCTGGAAACACCATATATTTT
TRBD2 TRBJ2-1 . TRBV19 CASSWNSGGVYNEQFF TGTGCCAGTAGTTGGAATAGCGGGGGGGTATACAATGAGCAGTTCTTC
. TRBJ1-2 . TRBV7-9 CASSFTGNYGYTF TGTGCCAGCAGCTTTACCGGTAACTATGGCTACACCTTC
TRBD1 TRBJ1-3 . TRBV6-6 CASSYSRQGGNTIYF TGTGCCAGCAGTTACTCCCGACAGGGGGGAAACACCATATATTTT
. TRBJ2-5 . TRBV6-5 CASSLGRETQYF TGTGCCAGCAGCCTTGGGCGAGAGACCCAGTACTTC
. TRBJ2-5 few TRBV7-9 CASSLQGAFGTQYF TGTGCCAGCAGCTTACAGGGCGCGTTCGGGACCCAGTACTTC
. TRBJ1-1 . TRBV2 CASRGNTEAFF TGTGCCTCCCGAGGGAACACTGAAGCTTTCTTT
TRBD1 TRBJ1-2 . TRBV28 CASSLGGTASYGYTF TGTGCCAGCAGTTTAGGCGGGACAGCCTCCTATGGCTACACCTTC